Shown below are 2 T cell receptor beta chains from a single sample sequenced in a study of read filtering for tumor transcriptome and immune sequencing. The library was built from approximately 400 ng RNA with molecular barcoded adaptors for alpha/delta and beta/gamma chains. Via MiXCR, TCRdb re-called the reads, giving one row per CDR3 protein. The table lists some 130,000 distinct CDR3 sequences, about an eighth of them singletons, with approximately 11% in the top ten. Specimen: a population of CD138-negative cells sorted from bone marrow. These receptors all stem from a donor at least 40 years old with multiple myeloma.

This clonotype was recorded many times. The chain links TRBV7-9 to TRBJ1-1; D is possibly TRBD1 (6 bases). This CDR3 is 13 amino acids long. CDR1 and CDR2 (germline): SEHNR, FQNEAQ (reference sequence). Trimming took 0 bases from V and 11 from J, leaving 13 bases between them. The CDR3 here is CASSLAGGQEAFF. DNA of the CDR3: TGTGCCAGCAGCTTAGCGGGGGGCCAGGAGGCTTTCTTT.

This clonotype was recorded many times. CDR3 DNA sequence: TGTGCCAGCAGCTTAAGGGCAGAAGCGAACACTGAAGCTTTCTTT. As protein: CASSLRAEANTEAFF. The V gene is TRBV7-9, the J gene TRBJ1-1; no firm D call. The germline CDR1 and CDR2 sequences are SEHNR and FQNEAQ (reference sequence). The CDR3 extends over 15 amino acids. Trimming took 2 bases from V and 1 from J, leaving 11 bases between them.